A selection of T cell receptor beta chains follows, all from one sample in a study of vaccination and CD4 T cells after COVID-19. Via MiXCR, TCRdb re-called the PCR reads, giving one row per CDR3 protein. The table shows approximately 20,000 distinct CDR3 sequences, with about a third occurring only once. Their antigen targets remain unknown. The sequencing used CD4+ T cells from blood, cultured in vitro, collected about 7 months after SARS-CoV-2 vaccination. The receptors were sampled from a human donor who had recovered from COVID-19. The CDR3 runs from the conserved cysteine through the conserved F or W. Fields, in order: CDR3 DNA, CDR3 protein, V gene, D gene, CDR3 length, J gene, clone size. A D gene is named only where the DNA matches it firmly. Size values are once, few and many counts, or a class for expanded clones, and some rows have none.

cdr3_nt: TGCAGTGCGGTGGGAGGTGAGGCCTGGGATACGCAGTATTTT; cdr3_aa: CSAVGGEAWDTQYF; v_call: TRBV20-1; d_call: .; cdr3_length: 14; j_call: TRBJ2-3; clone_size: few
cdr3_nt: TGCGCCAGCACCCGAATATTGGACAGGGAGTATGAGCAGTACTTC; cdr3_aa: CASTRILDREYEQYF; v_call: TRBV10-2; d_call: TRBD1; cdr3_length: 15; j_call: TRBJ2-7; clone_size: .
cdr3_nt: TGTGCCAGCAGCCTCGGAGTCGGACAGGGCGGCAATCAGCCCCAGCATTTT; cdr3_aa: CASSLGVGQGGNQPQHF; v_call: TRBV28; d_call: TRBD1; cdr3_length: 17; j_call: TRBJ1-5; clone_size: .
cdr3_nt: TGTGCCAGCAGTTTGGGGGACACTGAAGCTTTCTTT; cdr3_aa: CASSLGDTEAFF; v_call: TRBV28; d_call: .; cdr3_length: 12; j_call: TRBJ1-1; clone_size: few
cdr3_nt: TGTGCCAGCAGTATTTCGAATCAGCCCCAGCATTTT; cdr3_aa: CASSISNQPQHF; v_call: TRBV28; d_call: .; cdr3_length: 12; j_call: TRBJ1-5; clone_size: few
cdr3_nt: TGTGCCAGTAGTAGGGGGCCGGCCAACAATGAGCAGTTCTTC; cdr3_aa: CASSRGPANNEQFF; v_call: TRBV19; d_call: .; cdr3_length: 14; j_call: TRBJ2-1; clone_size: .
cdr3_nt: TGTGCCAGCAGTTCGCCCCGGGACAGGGGACGGAGAAACACCATATATTTT; cdr3_aa: CASSSPRDRGRRNTIYF; v_call: TRBV28; d_call: TRBD1; cdr3_length: 17; j_call: TRBJ1-3; clone_size: once
cdr3_nt: TGTGCCAGCAGTCCGATCTACACGGGAGCCCTCCGAGAGACCCAGTACTTC; cdr3_aa: CASSPIYTGALRETQYF; v_call: TRBV27; d_call: .; cdr3_length: 17; j_call: TRBJ2-5; clone_size: .
cdr3_nt: TGCAGTGCTTCGCACCGGTCTGGAGCTTTCTTT; cdr3_aa: CSASHRSGAFF; v_call: TRBV20-1; d_call: .; cdr3_length: 11; j_call: TRBJ1-1; clone_size: few
cdr3_nt: TGCAGTGCTAGGCACGGTGTAACAGATACGCAGTATTTT; cdr3_aa: CSARHGVTDTQYF; v_call: TRBV20-1; d_call: .; cdr3_length: 13; j_call: TRBJ2-3; clone_size: .
cdr3_nt: TGTGCCAGCAGTTCGACAGGTGATGTGAGGGAGACCCAGTACTTC; cdr3_aa: CASSSTGDVRETQYF; v_call: TRBV6-2/TRBV6-3; d_call: .; cdr3_length: 15; j_call: TRBJ2-5; clone_size: few
cdr3_nt: TGTGCCAGCAGCTCGCAGGGGGCCGGTCAGCCCCAGCATTTT; cdr3_aa: CASSSQGAGQPQHF; v_call: TRBV7-2; d_call: TRBD1; cdr3_length: 14; j_call: TRBJ1-5; clone_size: few
cdr3_nt: TGTGCCAGTAGTGGATTAGGGACAGTACAAGAGACCCAGTACTTC; cdr3_aa: CASSGLGTVQETQYF; v_call: TRBV19; d_call: TRBD1; cdr3_length: 15; j_call: TRBJ2-5; clone_size: .
cdr3_nt: TGTGCCACCAGCAGAGGCTTGGTAGATACGCAGTATTTT; cdr3_aa: CATSRGLVDTQYF; v_call: TRBV15; d_call: .; cdr3_length: 13; j_call: TRBJ2-3; clone_size: .
cdr3_nt: TGTGCCAGTAGTATCGGGGAGGCCTACGAGCAGTACTTC; cdr3_aa: CASSIGEAYEQYF; v_call: TRBV19; d_call: .; cdr3_length: 13; j_call: TRBJ2-7; clone_size: few
cdr3_nt: TGTGCCAGCAGTTTCCCTGACAGAGAGACCCAGTACTTC; cdr3_aa: CASSFPDRETQYF; v_call: TRBV27; d_call: .; cdr3_length: 13; j_call: TRBJ2-5; clone_size: few
cdr3_nt: TGCAGTGCTCCCGGGACTAGCGGCACCGGGGAGCTGTTTTTT; cdr3_aa: CSAPGTSGTGELFF; v_call: TRBV20-1; d_call: TRBD2; cdr3_length: 14; j_call: TRBJ2-2; clone_size: medium-sized
cdr3_nt: TGTGCCACCAGCAGAGATCTCGGGGGGGGCGCGACAGATACGCAGTATTTT; cdr3_aa: CATSRDLGGGATDTQYF; v_call: TRBV15; d_call: TRBD2; cdr3_length: 17; j_call: TRBJ2-3; clone_size: .
cdr3_nt: TGTGCCAGCAGCCCCATTCGGGAGGGGCAAGAGACCCAGTACTTC; cdr3_aa: CASSPIREGQETQYF; v_call: TRBV7-6; d_call: TRBD2; cdr3_length: 15; j_call: TRBJ2-5; clone_size: .
cdr3_nt: TGTGCCAGCAGCTCCCGAACGGGGAGGGGTGGCTACACCTTC; cdr3_aa: CASSSRTGRGGYTF; v_call: TRBV14; d_call: .; cdr3_length: 14; j_call: TRBJ1-2; clone_size: .
cdr3_nt: TGTGCCAGCAGCAGCGGGAGAGTTAACAATGAGCAGTTCTTC; cdr3_aa: CASSSGRVNNEQFF; v_call: TRBV7-2; d_call: TRBD2; cdr3_length: 14; j_call: TRBJ2-1; clone_size: .
cdr3_nt: TGTGCCAGTAGTCCGTGGGACAACTCCTACGAGCAGTACTTC; cdr3_aa: CASSPWDNSYEQYF; v_call: TRBV19; d_call: .; cdr3_length: 14; j_call: TRBJ2-7; clone_size: .
cdr3_nt: TGCAGTGCTAGAGATGGCACTAGCGGTTACAATGAGCAGTTCTTC; cdr3_aa: CSARDGTSGYNEQFF; v_call: TRBV20-1; d_call: TRBD2; cdr3_length: 15; j_call: TRBJ2-1; clone_size: few
cdr3_nt: TGTGCCAGCAGCTCGGGGGACCGGGTTGGGGAGCTGTTTTTT; cdr3_aa: CASSSGDRVGELFF; v_call: TRBV7-6; d_call: .; cdr3_length: 14; j_call: TRBJ2-2; clone_size: .
cdr3_nt: TGTGCCAGCAGTTTTCAGGGAATTAATAATTCACCCCTCCACTTT; cdr3_aa: CASSFQGINNSPLHF; v_call: TRBV28; d_call: .; cdr3_length: 15; j_call: TRBJ1-6; clone_size: .
cdr3_nt: TGTGCCAGCAGTCCCATAGCGGGAAGAGCCTACGAGCAGTACTTC; cdr3_aa: CASSPIAGRAYEQYF; v_call: TRBV27; d_call: TRBD2; cdr3_length: 15; j_call: TRBJ2-7; clone_size: few
cdr3_nt: TGTGCCAGCAGCTTAGCAGGGAATCACTACGAGCAGTACTTC; cdr3_aa: CASSLAGNHYEQYF; v_call: TRBV7-3; d_call: .; cdr3_length: 14; j_call: TRBJ2-7; clone_size: few
cdr3_nt: TGTGCCAGCAGCTGGAAGGTCTTGGCAGCCAACACTGAAGCTTTCTTT; cdr3_aa: CASSWKVLAANTEAFF; v_call: TRBV7-2; d_call: .; cdr3_length: 16; j_call: TRBJ1-1; clone_size: .
cdr3_nt: TGTGCCAGCACCCTCTCTCAGGGGTATCGGAATCAGCCCCAGCATTTT; cdr3_aa: CASTLSQGYRNQPQHF; v_call: TRBV28; d_call: .; cdr3_length: 16; j_call: TRBJ1-5; clone_size: .
cdr3_nt: TGTGCCAGCAGCTTAGGGGGACTAGCGGGAGGAGAGACCCAGTACTTC; cdr3_aa: CASSLGGLAGGETQYF; v_call: TRBV7-9; d_call: TRBD2; cdr3_length: 16; j_call: TRBJ2-5; clone_size: .
cdr3_nt: TGCAGTGCTGGCAGGCATCTTCCCTACGAGCAGTACTTC; cdr3_aa: CSAGRHLPYEQYF; v_call: TRBV20-1; d_call: .; cdr3_length: 13; j_call: TRBJ2-7; clone_size: .
cdr3_nt: TGTGCCAGCAGCTTAAACAGCGGACGCACAGATACGCAGTATTTT; cdr3_aa: CASSLNSGRTDTQYF; v_call: TRBV7-2; d_call: .; cdr3_length: 15; j_call: TRBJ2-3; clone_size: few
cdr3_nt: TGTGCCAGCAGCTTGGTAGGGTCAGGGCCTCAAGAGACCCAGTACTTC; cdr3_aa: CASSLVGSGPQETQYF; v_call: TRBV5-8; d_call: .; cdr3_length: 16; j_call: TRBJ2-5; clone_size: .
cdr3_nt: TGTGCCAGCAGCATTTGGACAGGGGGTGGGGAGACCCAGTACTTC; cdr3_aa: CASSIWTGGGETQYF; v_call: TRBV7-9; d_call: TRBD1; cdr3_length: 15; j_call: TRBJ2-5; clone_size: .
cdr3_nt: TGTGCCAGCAGGCACACAGATACGCAGTATTTT; cdr3_aa: CASRHTDTQYF; v_call: TRBV28; d_call: .; cdr3_length: 11; j_call: TRBJ2-3; clone_size: .
cdr3_nt: TGTGCCAGCAGTTTAGCGGGTTTCTACGAGCAGTACTTC; cdr3_aa: CASSLAGFYEQYF; v_call: TRBV27; d_call: .; cdr3_length: 13; j_call: TRBJ2-7; clone_size: few
cdr3_nt: TGTGCCACCAGCAGAGTCGGTAGCGGGGGAAACAATGAGCAGTTCTTC; cdr3_aa: CATSRVGSGGNNEQFF; v_call: TRBV15; d_call: TRBD2; cdr3_length: 16; j_call: TRBJ2-1; clone_size: .
cdr3_nt: TGTGCCAGCAGTCAATTTCTCCGGAGACAAGAGACCCAGTACTTC; cdr3_aa: CASSQFLRRQETQYF; v_call: TRBV6-1; d_call: .; cdr3_length: 15; j_call: TRBJ2-5; clone_size: few
cdr3_nt: TGCGCCAGCTCAACAGGGGGCACGAACACCGGGGAGCTGTTTTTT; cdr3_aa: CASSTGGTNTGELFF; v_call: TRBV5-1; d_call: TRBD1; cdr3_length: 15; j_call: TRBJ2-2; clone_size: .
cdr3_nt: TGCGCCAGCAGCCAGCTCGAGGGGCCGACTGCCTACGAGCAGTACTTC; cdr3_aa: CASSQLEGPTAYEQYF; v_call: TRBV4-1; d_call: .; cdr3_length: 16; j_call: TRBJ2-7; clone_size: .
cdr3_nt: TGTGCCAGCAGGGGGCAGATTCAAGAGACCCAGTACTTC; cdr3_aa: CASRGQIQETQYF; v_call: TRBV28; d_call: .; cdr3_length: 13; j_call: TRBJ2-5; clone_size: .
cdr3_nt: TGTGCCAGCATGCCGGGACAGGGTATCTACGAGCAGTACTTC; cdr3_aa: CASMPGQGIYEQYF; v_call: TRBV5-4; d_call: TRBD1; cdr3_length: 14; j_call: TRBJ2-7; clone_size: .
cdr3_nt: TGTGCCAGCAGTTACTCGGGACAGGTCTACGAGCAGTACTTC; cdr3_aa: CASSYSGQVYEQYF; v_call: TRBV6-5; d_call: TRBD1; cdr3_length: 14; j_call: TRBJ2-7; clone_size: .
cdr3_nt: TGCAGTGCTAGAGATCCTAGGGGCGGTTCACCCCTCCACTTT; cdr3_aa: CSARDPRGGSPLHF; v_call: TRBV20-1; d_call: .; cdr3_length: 14; j_call: TRBJ1-6; clone_size: few
cdr3_nt: TGTGCCACCAGCAGAGGAGGGATGGGACAGGACACATATGGCTACACCTTC; cdr3_aa: CATSRGGMGQDTYGYTF; v_call: TRBV15; d_call: TRBD1; cdr3_length: 17; j_call: TRBJ1-2; clone_size: medium-sized
cdr3_nt: TGTGCCAGCAGCGCGGACACCCAAAGTGAGCAGTACTTC; cdr3_aa: CASSADTQSEQYF; v_call: TRBV7-3; d_call: .; cdr3_length: 13; j_call: TRBJ2-7; clone_size: .
cdr3_nt: TGCAGTGCTGGATCCCGGGGAGAGAGGGTCCTCAATCAGCCCCAGCATTTT; cdr3_aa: CSAGSRGERVLNQPQHF; v_call: TRBV20-1; d_call: .; cdr3_length: 17; j_call: TRBJ1-5; clone_size: few
cdr3_nt: TGTGCCAGCAGCTTACAGATGGAGGATGAGCAGTTCTTC; cdr3_aa: CASSLQMEDEQFF; v_call: TRBV7-3; d_call: .; cdr3_length: 13; j_call: TRBJ2-1; clone_size: few
cdr3_nt: TGTGCCAGCAAACCATTCTCCGGACAGCCCTACGAGCAGTACTTC; cdr3_aa: CASKPFSGQPYEQYF; v_call: TRBV7-9; d_call: .; cdr3_length: 15; j_call: TRBJ2-7; clone_size: .
cdr3_nt: TGTGCCAGCAGCCTAGCAGGTAGCCAAGAGACCCAGTACTTC; cdr3_aa: CASSLAGSQETQYF; v_call: TRBV7-9; d_call: .; cdr3_length: 14; j_call: TRBJ2-5; clone_size: few
cdr3_nt: TGTGCCAGCAGCTTAACAGATACGCAGTATTTT; cdr3_aa: CASSLTDTQYF; v_call: TRBV7-2; d_call: .; cdr3_length: 11; j_call: TRBJ2-3; clone_size: medium-sized
cdr3_nt: TGTGCCAGCAGTTCGACATCGGGAGACTACGAGCAGTACTTC; cdr3_aa: CASSSTSGDYEQYF; v_call: TRBV6-5; d_call: .; cdr3_length: 14; j_call: TRBJ2-7; clone_size: medium-sized
cdr3_nt: TGCAGTGCTAGGTCGGGACAGTTAACTGAAGCTTTCTTT; cdr3_aa: CSARSGQLTEAFF; v_call: TRBV20-1; d_call: TRBD1; cdr3_length: 13; j_call: TRBJ1-1; clone_size: .
cdr3_nt: TGCAGTGCTAGCAGGGAAGAGACCCAGTACTTC; cdr3_aa: CSASREETQYF; v_call: TRBV20-1; d_call: .; cdr3_length: 11; j_call: TRBJ2-5; clone_size: .